A single sample gave rise to the 3 T cell receptor beta chains below, sequenced in a study of blood T cells in healthy people across ages. Next came a second PCR, run for about 6 to 11 cycles, which used a sample-barcoded 5' primer along with a J-beta primer mix. TCRdb re-derived calls from the 5' RACE reads in MiXCR, one entry per CDR3 protein. The sample lists about 1.8 million distinct CDR3 sequences, around half occurring once. The sequenced material came from blood. These receptors all come from a woman aged 40 to 50 in good health.

This rearrangement joins TRBV12-3 or TRBV12-4 to TRBJ1-2, with 11 bases aligning to TRBD1. This CDR3 comprises 16 residues. Trimming at V came to 1 base and at J to 3 bases, leaving 4 bases not matched to a gene. CDR3 amino acids: CASSLGGQGVYYGYTF. For the CDR3, the DNA is TGTGCCAGCAGTTTAGGGGGACAGGGGGTTTACTATGGCTACACCTTC.

The chain carries TRBV7-2 and TRBJ1-6; TRBD1 aligns across 12 bases. Germline loops: CDR1 SGHTA, CDR2 FQGNSA. Trimming removed 2 bases from V and 6 bases from J; junction bases left unmatched: 5. The CDR3 length is 17 residues. CDR3 sequence reads: CASSLPGQGAGNSPLHF. The CDR3 DNA follows: TGTGCCAGCAGCTTACCGGGACAGGGGGCGGGTAATTCACCCCTCCACTTT.

This chain connects TRBV5-1 to TRBJ2-3, with 7 bases matching TRBD2. V was pared by 8 bases and J by 4 bases, with 13 bases of the junction left unmatched. The CDR3 is 15 amino acids. Germline V CDR1 and CDR2: SGHRS, YFSETQ. The CDR3 DNA is TGCGCCAGTTCGGGTCGGCCGGGGGGTGCAGATACGCAGTATTTT. The encoded protein is CASSGRPGGADTQYF.